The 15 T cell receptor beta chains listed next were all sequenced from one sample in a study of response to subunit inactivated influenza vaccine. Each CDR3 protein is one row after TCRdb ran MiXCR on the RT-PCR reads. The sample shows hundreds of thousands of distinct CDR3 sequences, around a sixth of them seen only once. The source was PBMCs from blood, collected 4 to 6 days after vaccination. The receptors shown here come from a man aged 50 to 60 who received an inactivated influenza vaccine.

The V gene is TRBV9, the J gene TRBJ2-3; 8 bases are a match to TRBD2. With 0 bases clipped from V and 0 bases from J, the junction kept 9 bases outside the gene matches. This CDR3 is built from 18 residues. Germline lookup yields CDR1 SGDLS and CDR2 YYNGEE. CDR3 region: CASSVGQRGGRSTDTQYF. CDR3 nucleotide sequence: TGTGCCAGCAGCGTAGGGCAACGGGGGGGCCGTAGCACAGATACGCAGTATTTT.

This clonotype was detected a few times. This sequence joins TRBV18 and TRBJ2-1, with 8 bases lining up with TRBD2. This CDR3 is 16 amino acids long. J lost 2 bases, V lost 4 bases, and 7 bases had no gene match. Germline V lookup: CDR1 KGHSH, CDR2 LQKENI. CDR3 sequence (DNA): TGTGCCAGCTCACGAAGCGGGGGCCACACCTACAATGAGCAGTTCTTC. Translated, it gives CASSRSGGHTYNEQFF.

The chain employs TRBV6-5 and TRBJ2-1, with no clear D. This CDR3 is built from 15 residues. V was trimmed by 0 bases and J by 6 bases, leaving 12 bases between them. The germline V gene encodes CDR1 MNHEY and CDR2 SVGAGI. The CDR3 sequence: CASSYSLTSPNEQFF. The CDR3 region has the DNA TGTGCCAGCAGTTACTCGTTAACCTCCCCCAATGAGCAGTTCTTC.

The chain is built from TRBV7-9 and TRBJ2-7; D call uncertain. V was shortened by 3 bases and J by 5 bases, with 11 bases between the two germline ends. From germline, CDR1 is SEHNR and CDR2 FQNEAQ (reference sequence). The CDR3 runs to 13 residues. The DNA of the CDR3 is TGTGCCAGCAGCTTTAGACTCCTGGACGAGCAGTACTTC. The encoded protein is CASSFRLLDEQYF.

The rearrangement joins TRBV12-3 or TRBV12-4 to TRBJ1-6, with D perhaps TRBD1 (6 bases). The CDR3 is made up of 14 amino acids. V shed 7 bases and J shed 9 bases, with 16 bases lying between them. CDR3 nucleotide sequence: TGTGCCAGCACCGACGTAGGGGGTAGTTCACCCCTCCACTTT. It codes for CASTDVGGSSPLHF.

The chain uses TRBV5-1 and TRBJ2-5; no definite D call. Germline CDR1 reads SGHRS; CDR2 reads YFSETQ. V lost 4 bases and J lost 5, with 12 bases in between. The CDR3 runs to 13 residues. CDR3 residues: CASSQLSRETQYF. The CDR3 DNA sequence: TGCGCCAGCAGCCAGCTTAGTCGGGAGACCCAGTACTTC.

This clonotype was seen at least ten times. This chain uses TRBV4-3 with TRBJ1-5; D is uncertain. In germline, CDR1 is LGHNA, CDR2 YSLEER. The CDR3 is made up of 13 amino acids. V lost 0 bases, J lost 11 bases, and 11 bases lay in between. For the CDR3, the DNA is TGCGCCAGCAGCCAAGATAGAGATGCATCCCAGCATTTT. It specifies CASSQDRDASQHF.

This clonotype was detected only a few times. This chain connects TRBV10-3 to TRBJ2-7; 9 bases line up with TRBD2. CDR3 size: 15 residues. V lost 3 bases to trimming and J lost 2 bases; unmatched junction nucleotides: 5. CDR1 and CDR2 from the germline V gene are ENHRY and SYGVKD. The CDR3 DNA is TGTGCCATCAGTGAAGTTAGCGGGAGACCCTACGAGCAGTACTTC. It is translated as CAISEVSGRPYEQYF.

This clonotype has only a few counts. CDR3 bases: TGCAGCGTAAAACAGGTTTTGAACACTGAAGCTTTCTTT. This codes for CSVKQVLNTEAFF. The chain couples TRBV29-1 to TRBJ1-1, with D possibly being TRBD1 (5 bases). This CDR3 comprises 13 residues. CDR1 and CDR2 (germline): SQVTM, ANQGSEA. V shed 6 bases and J shed 0 bases, with 11 bases lying between them. Full variable domain (outside the CDR3, taken from reference TRBV29-1 and TRBJ1-1): SAVISQKPSRDICQRGTSLTIQCQVDSQVTMMFWYRQQPGQSLTLIATANQGSEATYESGFVIDKFPISRPNLTFSTLTVSNMSPEDSSIYLCSVKQVLNTEAFFGQGTRLTVV.

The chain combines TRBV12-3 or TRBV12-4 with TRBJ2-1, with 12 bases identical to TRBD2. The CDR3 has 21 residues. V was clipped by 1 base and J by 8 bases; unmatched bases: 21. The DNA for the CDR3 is TGTGCCAGCAGTTTAGAATTTGCTAGCGGGAGGGTGAGAGCTGAGGAGGATGAGCAGTTCTTC. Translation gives CASSLEFASGRVRAEEDEQFF.

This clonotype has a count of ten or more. The CDR3 nucleotides read TGTGCCAGCAGCCAGGTAGCGGGGCAACAAGAGACCCAGTACTTC. It translates to CASSQVAGQQETQYF. The rearrangement links TRBV4-2 to TRBJ2-5; 8 bases match TRBD2. Germline CDR1 and CDR2: LGHNA and YNFKEQ. The CDR3 is made up of 15 amino acids. Losses at the gene ends were 3 bases for V and 2 bases for J; bases not matched to a gene: 5.

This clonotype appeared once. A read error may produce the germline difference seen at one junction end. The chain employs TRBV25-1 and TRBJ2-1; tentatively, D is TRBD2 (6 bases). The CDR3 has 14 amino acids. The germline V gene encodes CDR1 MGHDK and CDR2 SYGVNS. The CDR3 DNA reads TGTGCCAGTCAGCCCGGGACTTTGTACAATGAGAAGTTCTTC. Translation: CASQPGTLYNEKFF.

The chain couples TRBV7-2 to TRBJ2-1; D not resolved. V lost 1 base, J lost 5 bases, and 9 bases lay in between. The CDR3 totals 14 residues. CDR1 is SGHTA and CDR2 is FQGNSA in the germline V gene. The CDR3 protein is CASSLGSPNNEQFF. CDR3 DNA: TGTGCCAGCAGCTTAGGTAGCCCGAACAATGAGCAGTTCTTC.

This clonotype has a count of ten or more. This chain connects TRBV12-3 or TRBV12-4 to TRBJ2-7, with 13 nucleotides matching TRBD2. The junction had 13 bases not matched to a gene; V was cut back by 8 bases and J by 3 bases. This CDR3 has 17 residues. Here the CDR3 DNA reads TGTGCCAGCCTCCGTGATCAGGGACTAGCGGGAAGCTACGAGCAGTACTTC. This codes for CASLRDQGLAGSYEQYF.

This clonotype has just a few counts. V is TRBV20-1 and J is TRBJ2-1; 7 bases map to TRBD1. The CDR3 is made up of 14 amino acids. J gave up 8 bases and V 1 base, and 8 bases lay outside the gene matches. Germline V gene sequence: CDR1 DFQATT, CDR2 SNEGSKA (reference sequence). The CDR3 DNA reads TGCAGTGCTAGAGTCAGGGGGTATGAATATGAGCAGTTCTTC. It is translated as CSARVRGYEYEQFF.